This is a list of T cell receptor beta chains from one sample in a study of blood T cell repertoires in COVID-19. The table came from immunoSEQ multiplex PCR; TCRdb's copy has only in-frame clones and leaves some out. The table has about 430,000 clones, approximately 90% seen once. The sample consisted of PBMCs or T cells enriched from blood (not recorded which). These receptor sequences come from a woman aged 18-30 years who had been exposed to COVID-19. Both conserved end residues are part of each CDR3. The order of the fields is D gene, clone size, V gene, J gene, CDR3 protein, CDR3 DNA. A D gene is named only where the DNA matches it firmly. A clone size is listed for some rows: how often the clone was seen (once, few, many), or a class if it is expanded.

D: TRBD1; size: .; V: TRBV6-1; J: TRBJ1-6; CDR3: CASSEVHRGGSPLHF; DNA: TGTGCCAGCAGTGAAGTTCACAGGGGTGGTTCACCCCTCCACTTT
D: .; size: .; V: TRBV10-2; J: TRBJ2-3; CDR3: CASSVSGDTQYF; DNA: TGCGCCAGCAGTGTTAGCGGAGATACGCAGTATTTT
D: .; size: .; V: TRBV6-5; J: TRBJ2-7; CDR3: CASSPRGREQYF; DNA: TGTGCCAGCAGCCCGCGGGGAAGGGAGCAGTACTTC
D: .; size: .; V: TRBV7-3; J: TRBJ2-5; CDR3: CASSPQGVETQYF; DNA: TGTGCCAGCAGCCCACAGGGAGTAGAGACCCAGTACTTC
D: TRBD1; size: .; V: TRBV7-9; J: TRBJ2-7; CDR3: CASRSRTGGSYEQYF; DNA: TGTGCCAGCAGGTCACGAACAGGGGGAAGCTACGAGCAGTACTTC
D: .; size: .; V: TRBV27; J: TRBJ2-7; CDR3: CASSFTGAYEQYF; DNA: TGTGCCAGCAGTTTCACAGGCGCCTACGAGCAGTACTTC
D: .; size: .; V: TRBV5-1; J: TRBJ1-1; CDR3: CASSLDRENTEAFF; DNA: TGCGCCAGCAGCTTAGACAGAGAGAACACTGAAGCTTTCTTT
D: .; size: once; V: TRBV7-2; J: TRBJ2-7; CDR3: CASSLGIASPGEQYF; DNA: TGTGCCAGCAGCTTAGGGATCGCGTCTCCAGGCGAGCAGTACTTC
D: .; size: .; V: TRBV18; J: TRBJ1-4; CDR3: CASSPNKGVNEKLFF; DNA: TGTGCCAGCTCACCGAACAAGGGGGTAAATGAAAAACTGTTTTTT
D: TRBD1; size: few; V: TRBV5-5; J: TRBJ1-1; CDR3: CASSRDRDTEAFF; DNA: TGTGCCAGCAGCCGGGACAGGGACACTGAAGCTTTCTTT
D: TRBD1; size: .; V: TRBV3-1/TRBV3-2; J: TRBJ1-1; CDR3: CASSQGQGEAFF; DNA: TGTGCCAGCAGCCAAGGACAGGGGGAAGCTTTCTTT
D: TRBD1; size: once; V: TRBV2; J: TRBJ1-5; CDR3: CASSGTGLYQPQHF; DNA: TGTGCCAGCAGCGGGACAGGCCTGTATCAGCCCCAGCATTTT
D: TRBD2; size: .; V: TRBV6-5; J: TRBJ2-1; CDR3: CASSYGGGGGPEQFF; DNA: TGTGCCAGCAGTTACGGCGGCGGGGGGGGGCCTGAGCAGTTCTTC
D: .; size: once; V: TRBV28; J: TRBJ2-1; CDR3: CASLRGIEQFF; DNA: TGTGCCAGCCTAAGAGGGATTGAGCAGTTCTTC
D: .; size: .; V: TRBV28; J: TRBJ1-1; CDR3: CASRSEGVGAEAFF; DNA: TGTGCCAGCAGGAGCGAGGGGGTGGGCGCTGAAGCTTTCTTT
D: TRBD1; size: .; V: TRBV6-1; J: TRBJ1-2; CDR3: CASSESTGLGYTF; DNA: TGTGCCAGCAGTGAATCGACAGGGCTCGGCTACACCTTC
D: TRBD1; size: .; V: TRBV28; J: TRBJ1-2; CDR3: CVARTGGYGYTF; DNA: TGTGTCGCAAGGACAGGCGGCTATGGCTACACCTTC
D: TRBD2; size: .; V: TRBV28; J: TRBJ2-7; CDR3: CASWGLAGLREQYF; DNA: TGTGCCAGCTGGGGACTAGCGGGACTACGGGAGCAGTACTTC
D: TRBD1; size: .; V: TRBV7-8; J: TRBJ1-5; CDR3: CASSLDPYRGQGQPQHF; DNA: TGTGCCAGCAGCTTAGACCCCTACAGGGGGCAGGGTCAGCCCCAGCATTTT
D: .; size: .; V: TRBV6-5; J: TRBJ2-1; CDR3: CASSYRESSYNEQFF; DNA: TGTGCCAGCAGTTACAGGGAGAGCTCCTACAATGAGCAGTTCTTC
D: .; size: .; V: TRBV7-9; J: TRBJ2-1; CDR3: CASSWETYGEQFF; DNA: TGTGCCAGCAGCTGGGAGACCTACGGTGAGCAGTTCTTC
D: .; size: .; V: TRBV6-5; J: TRBJ2-1; CDR3: CASSRSALVYNEQFF; DNA: TGTGCCAGCAGTCGAAGCGCGTTAGTATACAATGAGCAGTTCTTC
D: .; size: .; V: TRBV3-1/TRBV3-2; J: TRBJ1-5; CDR3: CASSARENQPQHF; DNA: TGTGCCAGCAGTGCCAGGGAAAATCAGCCCCAGCATTTT
D: .; size: .; V: TRBV9; J: TRBJ2-5; CDR3: CASSEGETQYF; DNA: TGTGCCAGCAGCGAGGGGGAGACCCAGTACTTC
D: .; size: .; V: TRBV18; J: TRBJ1-1; CDR3: CASSPRQAEGAFF; DNA: TGTGCCAGCTCACCACGACAGGCTGAGGGAGCTTTCTTT
D: TRBD2; size: .; V: TRBV10-3; J: TRBJ2-1; CDR3: CAISALAGSYEQFF; DNA: TGTGCCATCAGTGCACTAGCGGGAAGCTATGAGCAGTTCTTC
D: .; size: .; V: TRBV5-1; J: TRBJ2-3; CDR3: CASSLSYGVTDTQYF; DNA: TGCGCCAGCAGCTTGTCCTACGGGGTCACAGATACGCAGTATTTT
D: TRBD1; size: few; V: TRBV29-1; J: TRBJ2-5; CDR3: CSVDRGRETQYF; DNA: TGCAGCGTTGACAGGGGGCGGGAGACCCAGTACTTC
D: TRBD1; size: .; V: TRBV27; J: TRBJ2-1; CDR3: CASRLTGSSYNEQFF; DNA: TGTGCCAGCAGGTTGACAGGGAGCTCCTACAATGAGCAGTTCTTC
D: TRBD1; size: .; V: TRBV6-6; J: TRBJ1-1; CDR3: CASSRLPHDRGNTEAFF; DNA: TGTGCCAGCAGTCGGCTCCCCCACGACAGGGGGAACACTGAAGCTTTCTTT
D: .; size: .; V: TRBV28; J: TRBJ1-4; CDR3: CASSFLGGPNEKLFF; DNA: TGTGCCAGCAGTTTTTTGGGGGGGCCTAATGAAAAACTGTTTTTT
D: .; size: once; V: TRBV19; J: TRBJ2-7; CDR3: CASSSRDISEQYF; DNA: TGTGCCAGTAGTTCACGGGACATTAGCGAGCAGTACTTC
D: .; size: once; V: TRBV15; J: TRBJ2-5; CDR3: CATSRGRQETQYF; DNA: TGTGCCACCAGCAGAGGTAGACAAGAGACCCAGTACTTC
D: TRBD2; size: .; V: TRBV27; J: TRBJ2-1; CDR3: CASSLSAGGYDEQFF; DNA: TGTGCCAGCAGTTTATCGGCGGGAGGGTATGATGAGCAGTTCTTC
D: TRBD2; size: .; V: TRBV5-8; J: TRBJ2-6; CDR3: CASSLDVRGVGSGANVLTF; DNA: TGTGCCAGCAGCTTGGACGTTCGGGGGGTAGGGTCTGGGGCCAACGTCCTGACTTTC
D: .; size: .; V: TRBV29-1; J: TRBJ2-3; CDR3: CSVNQGTQYF; DNA: TGCAGCGTTAATCAGGGTACGCAGTATTTT
D: .; size: once; V: TRBV18; J: TRBJ1-3; CDR3: CASSPGQKSGNTIYF; DNA: TGTGCCAGCTCACCAGGACAGAAATCTGGAAACACCATATATTTT
D: .; size: .; V: TRBV6-5; J: TRBJ2-7; CDR3: CASSYDRSYEQYF; DNA: TGTGCCAGCAGTTATGACAGGTCCTACGAGCAGTACTTC
D: .; size: .; V: TRBV27; J: TRBJ2-5; CDR3: CASSSGETQYF; DNA: TGTGCCAGCAGTTCAGGGGAGACCCAGTACTTC
D: .; size: .; V: TRBV7-2; J: TRBJ1-1; CDR3: CASSGQENTEAFF; DNA: TGTGCCAGCAGTGGTCAGGAAAACACTGAAGCTTTCTTT
D: .; size: .; V: TRBV7-8; J: TRBJ2-3; CDR3: CASKSGWSAGRADTQYF; DNA: TGTGCCAGCAAGTCGGGATGGTCGGCGGGAAGGGCAGATACGCAGTATTTT
D: TRBD2; size: .; V: TRBV28; J: TRBJ2-7; CDR3: CASSPHRTSWLEQYF; DNA: TGTGCCAGCAGCCCCCATAGGACTAGTTGGCTCGAGCAGTACTTC
D: .; size: .; V: TRBV7-9; J: TRBJ1-5; CDR3: CASSSTGGMYGNQPQHF; DNA: TGTGCCAGCAGCTCAACGGGGGGTATGTACGGCAATCAGCCCCAGCATTTT
D: .; size: .; V: TRBV20-1; J: TRBJ2-7; CDR3: CSASLGDRPWGQYF; DNA: TGCAGTGCTAGTTTGGGAGACCGTCCCTGGGGGCAGTACTTC
D: .; size: .; V: TRBV7-2; J: TRBJ1-3; CDR3: CASSLVTGPPGNTIYF; DNA: TGTGCCAGCAGCTTAGTAACAGGGCCCCCTGGAAACACCATATATTTT
D: .; size: .; V: TRBV7-2; J: TRBJ2-5; CDR3: CASSLATAETQYF; DNA: TGTGCCAGCAGCTTAGCGACAGCAGAGACCCAGTACTTC
D: TRBD2; size: .; V: TRBV6-5; J: TRBJ2-1; CDR3: CASSNLAGGNNEQFF; DNA: TGTGCCAGCAGTAACCTAGCGGGGGGCAACAATGAGCAGTTCTTC
D: TRBD2; size: few; V: TRBV10-3; J: TRBJ2-1; CDR3: CAIRPLAGVSHEQFF; DNA: TGTGCCATCCGCCCCTTAGCGGGAGTTTCGCATGAGCAGTTCTTC
D: .; size: .; V: TRBV5-1; J: TRBJ2-2; CDR3: CASSLRVLALSNTGELFF; DNA: TGCGCCAGCAGCTTGAGGGTACTAGCTTTGAGTAACACCGGGGAGCTGTTTTTT
D: TRBD1; size: .; V: TRBV29-1; J: TRBJ2-1; CDR3: CSVDRTGDRNEQFF; DNA: TGCAGCGTTGATCGGACAGGGGATAGAAATGAGCAGTTCTTC
D: TRBD1; size: .; V: TRBV29-1; J: TRBJ1-2; CDR3: CSVRAGTGENYGYTF; DNA: TGCAGCGTGAGGGCCGGGACAGGGGAGAATTATGGCTACACCTTC
D: TRBD2; size: many; V: TRBV4-3; J: TRBJ2-2; CDR3: CASSQGLAGGNTGELFF; DNA: TGCGCCAGCAGCCAAGGGCTAGCGGGGGGGAACACCGGGGAGCTGTTTTTT
D: TRBD2; size: .; V: TRBV6-4; J: TRBJ2-2; CDR3: CASSPLAGGRTGELFF; DNA: TGTGCCAGCAGTCCCCTAGCGGGGGGACGGACCGGGGAGCTGTTTTTT
D: TRBD2; size: .; V: TRBV5-5; J: TRBJ2-1; CDR3: CASSWRLAGVGDEQFF; DNA: TGTGCCAGCAGCTGGAGACTAGCGGGAGTCGGGGATGAGCAGTTCTTC
D: TRBD1; size: .; V: TRBV29-1; J: TRBJ1-2; CDR3: CSVGGGQGYGYTF; DNA: TGCAGCGTTGGAGGGGGACAGGGGTATGGCTACACCTTC